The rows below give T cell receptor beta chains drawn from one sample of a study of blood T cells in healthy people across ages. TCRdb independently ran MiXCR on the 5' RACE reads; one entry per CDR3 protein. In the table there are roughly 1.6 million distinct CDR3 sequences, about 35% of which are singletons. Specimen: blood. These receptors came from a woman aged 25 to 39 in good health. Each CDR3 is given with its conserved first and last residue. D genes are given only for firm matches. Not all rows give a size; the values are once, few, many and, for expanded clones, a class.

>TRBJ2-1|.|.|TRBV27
CASSSAKGFGFGNEQFF
TGTGCCAGCAGCAGCGCGAAGGGGTTCGGGTTTGGGAATGAGCAGTTCTTC
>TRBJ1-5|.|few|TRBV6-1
CASRTEYGEPQHF
TGTGCCAGCAGGACGGAGTATGGGGAGCCCCAGCATTTT
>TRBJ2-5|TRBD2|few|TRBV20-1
CSARVHGELAGGQETQYF
TGCAGTGCTAGAGTTCACGGGGAGCTAGCGGGGGGACAAGAGACCCAGTACTTC
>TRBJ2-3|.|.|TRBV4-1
CTSSQDNAGGADTQYF
TGCACCAGCAGCCAAGATAATGCAGGGGGGGCAGATACGCAGTATTTT
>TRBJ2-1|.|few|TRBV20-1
CSVSPRGGGEQFF
TGCAGTGTGTCCCCAAGGGGGGGAGGTGAGCAGTTCTTC
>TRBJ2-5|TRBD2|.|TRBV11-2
CASSLVWTSGGSETQYF
TGTGCCAGCAGCTTAGTTTGGACTAGCGGGGGTTCGGAGACCCAGTACTTC
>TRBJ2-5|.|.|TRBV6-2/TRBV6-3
CASSYADSQETQYF
TGTGCCAGCAGTTACGCGGACTCTCAAGAGACCCAGTACTTC
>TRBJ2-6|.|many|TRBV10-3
CAISDPRETGANVLTF
TGTGCCATCAGTGACCCCCGGGAAACTGGGGCCAACGTCCTGACTTTC
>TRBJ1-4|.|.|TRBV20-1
CSARVSLGNEKLFF
TGCAGTGCTAGAGTTAGCTTGGGTAATGAAAAACTGTTTTTT
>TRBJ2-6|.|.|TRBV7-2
CASSLIQRTPSGANVLTF
TGTGCCAGCAGCTTAATCCAGCGAACCCCCTCTGGGGCCAACGTCCTGACTTTC
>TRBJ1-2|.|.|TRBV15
CATSRDRKGPGYTF
TGTGCCACCAGCAGAGATAGGAAGGGGCCTGGCTACACCTTC
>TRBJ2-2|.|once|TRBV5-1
CASTLLTGELFF
TGCGCCAGCACCCTATTGACCGGGGAGCTGTTTTTT
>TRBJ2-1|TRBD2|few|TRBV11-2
CASRGLAGGAGNEQFF
TGTGCCAGCAGGGGACTAGCGGGAGGTGCAGGCAATGAGCAGTTCTTC
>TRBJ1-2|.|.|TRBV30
CAWRWQGKGGYTF
TGTGCCTGGAGGTGGCAGGGAAAAGGTGGCTACACCTTC
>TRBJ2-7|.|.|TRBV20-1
CSASRGVYGNEQYF
TGCAGTGCTAGCCGCGGGGTCTACGGCAATGAGCAGTACTTC
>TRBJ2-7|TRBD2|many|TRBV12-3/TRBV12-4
CASSLPGSSGGVYEQYF
TGTGCCAGCAGTTTACCGGGGTCTAGCGGGGGGGTATACGAGCAGTACTTC
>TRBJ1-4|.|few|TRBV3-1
CASSQDRVHEKLFF
TGTGCCAGCAGCCAAGACAGAGTACATGAAAAACTGTTTTTT
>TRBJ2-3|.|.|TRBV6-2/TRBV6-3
CASSHHRVPGADTQYF
TGTGCCAGCAGCCACCACAGGGTCCCAGGGGCAGATACGCAGTATTTT
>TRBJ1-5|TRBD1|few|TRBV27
CASSRDSKPNQPQHF
TGTGCCAGCAGCCGGGACAGCAAGCCCAATCAGCCCCAGCATTTT
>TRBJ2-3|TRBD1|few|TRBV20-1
CSARVQGVDTQYF
TGCAGTGCTAGGGTCCAGGGGGTAGATACGCAGTATTTT
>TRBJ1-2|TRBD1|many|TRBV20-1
CSARPGQANYGYTF
TGCAGTGCTAGGCCGGGACAGGCTAACTATGGCTACACCTTC
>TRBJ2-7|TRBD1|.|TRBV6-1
CASSEPGQSIYEQYF
TGTGCCAGCAGTGAACCGGGACAGTCAATCTACGAGCAGTACTTC
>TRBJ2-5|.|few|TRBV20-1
CSAGPPARALETQYF
TGCAGTGCCGGACCGCCCGCCAGGGCCTTAGAGACCCAGTACTTC
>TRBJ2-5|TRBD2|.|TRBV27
CASSPSSAGGRETQYF
TGTGCCAGCTCTCCCTCTTCGGCGGGGGGGCGGGAGACCCAGTACTTC
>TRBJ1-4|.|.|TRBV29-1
CSVELGPGREKLFF
TGCAGCGTTGAGCTGGGACCGGGGCGTGAAAAACTGTTTTTT
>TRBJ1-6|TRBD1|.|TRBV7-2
CASSAIPGQGNSPLHF
TGTGCCAGCAGCGCTATACCGGGACAGGGTAATTCACCCCTCCACTTT
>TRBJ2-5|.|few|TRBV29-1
CSVPDKLIETQYF
TGCAGCGTGCCAGACAAATTGATCGAGACCCAGTACTTC
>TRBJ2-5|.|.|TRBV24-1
CATSDFLEGGTQYF
TGTGCCACCAGTGATTTTCTGGAAGGGGGGACCCAGTACTTC
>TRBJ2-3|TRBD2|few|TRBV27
CASSLSDSGTNTQYF
TGTGCCAGCAGTTTAAGCGATAGCGGGACCAATACGCAGTATTTT
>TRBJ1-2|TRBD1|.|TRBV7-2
CASSLVGTGGNGYTF
TGTGCCAGCAGCTTAGTTGGGACAGGGGGTAATGGCTACACCTTC
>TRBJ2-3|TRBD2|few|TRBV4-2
CASSQEGRGGRTADTQYF
TGTGCCAGCAGCCAAGAAGGGCGGGGGGGCCGAACGGCAGATACGCAGTATTTT
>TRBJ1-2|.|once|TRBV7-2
CASSPTTVRKGYTF
TGTGCCAGCAGCCCGACCACGGTACGAAAGGGCTACACCTTC
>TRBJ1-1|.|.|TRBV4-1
CASNQAGFGNTEAFF
TGCGCCAGCAACCAAGCGGGATTTGGGAACACTGAAGCTTTCTTT
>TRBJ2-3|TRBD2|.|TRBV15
CATSFGGGLLADTQYF
TGTGCCACCAGCTTCGGGGGGGGCCTTCTCGCAGATACGCAGTATTTT
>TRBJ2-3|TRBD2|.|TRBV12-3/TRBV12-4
CASSVLAGGADTQYF
TGTGCCAGCAGCGTACTAGCGGGAGGCGCAGATACGCAGTATTTT
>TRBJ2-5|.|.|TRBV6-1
CATAKGGQETQYF
TGTGCCACCGCCAAGGGGGGTCAAGAGACCCAGTACTTC
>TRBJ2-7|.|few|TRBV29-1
CSVSDYSYEQYF
TGCAGCGTCTCAGACTATTCCTACGAGCAGTACTTC
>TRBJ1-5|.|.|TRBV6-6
CASSKSGLHQPQHF
TGTGCCAGCAGTAAATCCGGACTTCATCAGCCCCAGCATTTT
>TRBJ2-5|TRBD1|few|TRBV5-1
CASSSLSSRDRGRTPQYF
TGCGCCAGCAGCTCGCTCTCCAGCCGGGACAGGGGGCGAACGCCCCAGTACTTC
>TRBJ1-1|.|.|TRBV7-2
CASSLAGEWVNTEAFF
TGTGCCAGCAGCTTAGCTGGAGAGTGGGTGAACACTGAAGCTTTCTTT
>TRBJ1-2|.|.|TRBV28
CASSPPDGGNYGYTF
TGTGCCAGCAGTCCACCGGATGGCGGGAACTATGGCTACACCTTC
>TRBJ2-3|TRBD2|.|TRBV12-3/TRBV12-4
CASSGIAGESTDTQYF
TGTGCCAGCAGTGGGATAGCGGGGGAAAGCACAGATACGCAGTATTTT
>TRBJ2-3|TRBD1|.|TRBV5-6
CASSLELGTGVADTQYF
TGTGCCAGCAGCTTGGAGTTGGGGACAGGGGTTGCAGATACGCAGTATTTT
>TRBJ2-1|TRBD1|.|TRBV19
CASSIALTGAAYNEQFF
TGTGCCAGTAGTATAGCCCTCACAGGGGCCGCGTACAATGAGCAGTTCTTC
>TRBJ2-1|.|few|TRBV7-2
CASNPQVSSYNEQFF
TGTGCCAGCAATCCACAGGTCAGCTCCTACAATGAGCAGTTCTTC
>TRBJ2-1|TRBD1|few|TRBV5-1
CASSLDTGTGGNEQFF
TGCGCCAGCAGCTTGGACACCGGGACAGGTGGGAATGAGCAGTTCTTC
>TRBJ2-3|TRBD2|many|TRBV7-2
CASSSGLAASTDTQYF
TGTGCCAGCAGCTCAGGACTAGCGGCGTCCACAGATACGCAGTATTTT
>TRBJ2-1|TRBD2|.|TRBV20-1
CSARHRLAGGMSSYNEQFF
TGCAGTGCCCGACACAGACTAGCGGGGGGCATGAGCTCCTACAATGAGCAGTTCTTC
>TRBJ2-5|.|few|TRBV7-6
CASSLRTQDRETQYF
TGTGCCAGCAGCTTGAGAACCCAGGACCGAGAGACCCAGTACTTC
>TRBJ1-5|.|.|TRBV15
CATGGEAGSNQPQHF
TGTGCCACCGGAGGGGAGGCTGGAAGCAATCAGCCCCAGCATTTT
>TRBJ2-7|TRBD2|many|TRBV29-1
CSVRPRGAGAYEQYF
TGCAGCGTCCGGCCCCGAGGCGCGGGAGCGTACGAGCAGTACTTC
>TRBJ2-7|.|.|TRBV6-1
CASKKRAQDYEQYF
TGTGCCAGCAAAAAACGGGCCCAGGACTACGAGCAGTACTTC
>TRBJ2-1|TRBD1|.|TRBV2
CASSIGTVNEQFF
TGTGCCAGCAGTATCGGGACAGTGAATGAGCAGTTCTTC
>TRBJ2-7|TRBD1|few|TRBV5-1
CASTYSGQGAREQYF
TGCGCCAGCACCTACTCAGGACAGGGGGCGCGCGAGCAGTACTTC
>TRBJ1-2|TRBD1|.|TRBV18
CASSNQGGDGYTF
TGTGCCAGCTCCAACCAGGGGGGCGATGGCTACACCTTC
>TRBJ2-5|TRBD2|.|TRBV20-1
CSARGHMAGGPETQYF
TGCAGTGCTAGAGGACACATGGCGGGAGGGCCGGAGACCCAGTACTTC